Listed here are 3 T cell receptor beta chains from one sample, sequenced in a study of blood T cell repertoires in COVID-19. Here immunoSEQ multiplex PCR was the method, and the copy in TCRdb shows in-frame clones only, minus some. This sample has approximately 220,000 clones, with under 90% found just once. The sequenced sample consisted of PBMCs or T cells enriched from blood (not recorded which). The source of these receptors is a woman aged 45-59 years who had been exposed to COVID-19.

The chain uses TRBV7-2 and TRBJ1-1; D unclear. V was cut by 2 bases and J by 1 base, with 14 bases left in between. CDR3 length: 16 residues. Germline V gene data show CDR1 as SGHTA and CDR2 as FQGNSA. CDR3 coding DNA: TGTGCCAGCAGCTTACTCGCCCGGGAGCCGAACACTGAAGCTTTCTTT. Protein sequence: CASSLLAREPNTEAFF. Full variable domain (remainder filled in from reference TRBV7-2 and TRBJ1-1): GAGVSQSPSNKVTEKGKDVELRCDPISGHTALYWYRQSLGQGLEFLIYFQGNSAPDKSGLPSDRFSAERTGGSVSTLTIQRTQQEDSAVYLCASSLLAREPNTEAFFGQGTRLTVV.

V usage is TRBV28 and J usage is TRBJ1-2; TRBD1 agrees at 9 bases. From germline, CDR1 is MDHEN and CDR2 SYDVKM. The trim removed 6 bases at V and 4 bases at J, leaving 12 bases unmatched. This CDR3 has 16 residues. The CDR3 DNA follows: TGTGCCAGCAGCTACGGGACAGGGTCCCTTGGCTATGGCTACACCTTC. Its translation: CASSYGTGSLGYGYTF.

The chain recombines TRBV7-9 with TRBJ2-1; D may be TRBD2 (6 bases). Germline lookup yields CDR1 SEHNR and CDR2 FQNEAQ (reference sequence). Trimming took off 4 bases at V and 1 base at J, with 14 bases between the two ends. The CDR3 runs 16 residues. The chain's CDR3 is CASSSQAGFSYNEQFF. CDR3 coding DNA: TGTGCCAGCAGCTCCCAAGCGGGCTTTTCCTACAATGAGCAGTTCTTC.